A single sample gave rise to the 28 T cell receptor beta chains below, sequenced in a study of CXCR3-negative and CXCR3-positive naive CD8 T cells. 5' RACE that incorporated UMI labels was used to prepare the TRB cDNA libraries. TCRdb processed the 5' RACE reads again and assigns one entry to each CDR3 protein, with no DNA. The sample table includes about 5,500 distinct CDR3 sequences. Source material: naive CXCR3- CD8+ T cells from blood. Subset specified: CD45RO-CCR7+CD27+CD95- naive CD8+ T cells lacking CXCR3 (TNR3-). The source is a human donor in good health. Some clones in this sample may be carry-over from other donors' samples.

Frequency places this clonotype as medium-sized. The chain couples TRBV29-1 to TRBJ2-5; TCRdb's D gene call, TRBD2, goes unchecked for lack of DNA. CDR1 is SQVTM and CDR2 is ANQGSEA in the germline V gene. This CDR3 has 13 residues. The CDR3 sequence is CSVWTSGDGTQYF. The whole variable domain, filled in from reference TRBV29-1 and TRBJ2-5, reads SAVISQKPSRDICQRGTSLTIQCQVDSQVTMMFWYRQQPGQSLTLIATANQGSEATYESGFVIDKFPISRPNLTFSTLTVSNMSPEDSSIYLCSVWTSGDGTQYFGPGTRLLVL.

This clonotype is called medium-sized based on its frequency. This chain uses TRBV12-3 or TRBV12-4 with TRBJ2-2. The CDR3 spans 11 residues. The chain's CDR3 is CASISGGELFF.

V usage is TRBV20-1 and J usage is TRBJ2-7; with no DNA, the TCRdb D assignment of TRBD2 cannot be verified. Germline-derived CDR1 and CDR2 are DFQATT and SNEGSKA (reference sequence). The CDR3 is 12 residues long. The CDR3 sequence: CSAPIEGYEQYF.

Here the CDR3 reads CASRAGQGVAYEQYF. This chain connects TRBV2 to TRBJ2-7; TCRdb reports TRBD1, a call that lacks DNA to check it against. Germline CDR1 reads SNHLY; CDR2 reads FYNNEI. The CDR3 spans 15 residues. Complete variable domain (other parts from reference TRBV2 and TRBJ2-7): EPEVTQTPSHQVTQMGQEVILRCVPISNHLYFYWYRQILGQKVEFLVSFYNNEISEKSEIFDDQFSVERPDGSNFTLKIRSTKLEDSAMYFCASRAGQGVAYEQYFGPGTRLTVT.

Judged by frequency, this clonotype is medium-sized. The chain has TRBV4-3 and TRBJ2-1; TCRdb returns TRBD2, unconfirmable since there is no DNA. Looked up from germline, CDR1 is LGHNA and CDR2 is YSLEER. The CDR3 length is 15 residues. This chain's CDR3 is CASSQAAGVYHEQFF.

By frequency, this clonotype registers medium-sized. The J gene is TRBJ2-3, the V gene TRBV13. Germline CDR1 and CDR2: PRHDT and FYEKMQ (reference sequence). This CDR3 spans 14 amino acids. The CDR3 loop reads CASSFGTVADTQYF.

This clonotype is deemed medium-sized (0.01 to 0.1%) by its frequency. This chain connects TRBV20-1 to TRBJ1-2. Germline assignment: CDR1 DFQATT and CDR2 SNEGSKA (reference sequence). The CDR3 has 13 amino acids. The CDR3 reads CSATSRANYGYTF.

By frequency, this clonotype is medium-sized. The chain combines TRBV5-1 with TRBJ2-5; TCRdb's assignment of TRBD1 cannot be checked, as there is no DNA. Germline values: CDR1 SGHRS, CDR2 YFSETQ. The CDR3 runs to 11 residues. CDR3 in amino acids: CASSPGKSEYF.

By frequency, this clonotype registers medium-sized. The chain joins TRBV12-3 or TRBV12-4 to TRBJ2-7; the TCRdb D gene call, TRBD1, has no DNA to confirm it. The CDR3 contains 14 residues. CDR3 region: CASTPQRLPYEQYF.

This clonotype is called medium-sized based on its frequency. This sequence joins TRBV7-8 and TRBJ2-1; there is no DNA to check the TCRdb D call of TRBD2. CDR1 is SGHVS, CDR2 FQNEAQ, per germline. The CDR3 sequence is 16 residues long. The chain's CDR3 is CASSAEPGLGPYEQFF.

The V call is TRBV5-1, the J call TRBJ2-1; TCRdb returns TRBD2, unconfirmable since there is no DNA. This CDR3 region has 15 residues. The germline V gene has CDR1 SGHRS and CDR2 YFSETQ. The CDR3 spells CASSFGTSGSLEQFF.

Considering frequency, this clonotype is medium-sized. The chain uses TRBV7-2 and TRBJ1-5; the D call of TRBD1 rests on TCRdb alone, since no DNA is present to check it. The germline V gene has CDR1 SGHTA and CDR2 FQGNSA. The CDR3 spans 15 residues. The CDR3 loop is CASSPGIYSNQPQHF.

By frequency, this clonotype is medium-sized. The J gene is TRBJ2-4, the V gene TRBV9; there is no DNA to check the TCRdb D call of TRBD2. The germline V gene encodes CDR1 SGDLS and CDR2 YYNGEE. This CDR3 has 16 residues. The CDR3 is CASSVTSGGAKNIQYF.

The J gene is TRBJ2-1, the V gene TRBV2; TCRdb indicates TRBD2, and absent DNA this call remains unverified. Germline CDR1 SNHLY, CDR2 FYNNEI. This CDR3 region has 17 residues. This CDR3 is CASSDAASGTSRDEQFF.

CDR3 in amino acids: CASRRQVLNTEAFF. The V and J genes are TRBV12-3 or TRBV12-4 and TRBJ1-1. CDR3 size: 14 residues.

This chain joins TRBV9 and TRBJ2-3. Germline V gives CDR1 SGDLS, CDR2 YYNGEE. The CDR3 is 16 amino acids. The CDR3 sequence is CASSVEDGKTTDTQYF. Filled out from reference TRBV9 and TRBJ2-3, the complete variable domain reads DSGVTQTPKHLITATGQRVTLRCSPRSGDLSVYWYQQSLDQGLQFLIQYYNGEERAKGNILERFSAQQFPDLHSELNLSSLELGDSALYFCASSVEDGKTTDTQYFGPGTRLTVL.

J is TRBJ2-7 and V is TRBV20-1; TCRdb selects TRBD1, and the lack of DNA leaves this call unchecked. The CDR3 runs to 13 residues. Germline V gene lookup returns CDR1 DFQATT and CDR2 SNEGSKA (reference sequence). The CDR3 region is CSARVTGGYEQYF.

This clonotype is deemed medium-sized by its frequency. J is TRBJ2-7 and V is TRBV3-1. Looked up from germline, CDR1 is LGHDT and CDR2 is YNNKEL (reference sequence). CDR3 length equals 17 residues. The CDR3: CASSRSTSGQGVHEQYF.

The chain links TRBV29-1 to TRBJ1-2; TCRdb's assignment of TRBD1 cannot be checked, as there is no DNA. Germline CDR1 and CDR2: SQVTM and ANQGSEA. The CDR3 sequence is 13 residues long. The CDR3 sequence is CSVEEDKNYGYTF. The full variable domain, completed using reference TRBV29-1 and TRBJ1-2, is SAVISQKPSRDICQRGTSLTIQCQVDSQVTMMFWYRQQPGQSLTLIATANQGSEATYESGFVIDKFPISRPNLTFSTLTVSNMSPEDSSIYLCSVEEDKNYGYTFGSGTRLTVV.

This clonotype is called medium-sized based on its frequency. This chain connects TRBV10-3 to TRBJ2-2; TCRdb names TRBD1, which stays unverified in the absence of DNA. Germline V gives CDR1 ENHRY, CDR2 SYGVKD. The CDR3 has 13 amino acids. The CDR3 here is CAIDRQNTGELFF.

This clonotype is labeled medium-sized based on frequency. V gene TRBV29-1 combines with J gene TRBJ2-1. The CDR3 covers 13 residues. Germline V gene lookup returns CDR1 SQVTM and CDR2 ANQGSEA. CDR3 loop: CSVDRASYNEQFF.

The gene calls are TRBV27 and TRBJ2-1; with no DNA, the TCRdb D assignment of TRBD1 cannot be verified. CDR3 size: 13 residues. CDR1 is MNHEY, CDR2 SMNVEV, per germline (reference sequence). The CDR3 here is CASKGQGGNEQFF.

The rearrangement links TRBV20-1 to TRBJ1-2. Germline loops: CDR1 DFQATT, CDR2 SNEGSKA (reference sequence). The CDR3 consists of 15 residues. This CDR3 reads CSASLAGDTNYGYTF.

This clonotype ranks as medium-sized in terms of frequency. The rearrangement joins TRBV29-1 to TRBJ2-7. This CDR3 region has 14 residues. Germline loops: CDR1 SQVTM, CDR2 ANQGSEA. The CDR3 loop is CSVEGLGLNYEQYF.

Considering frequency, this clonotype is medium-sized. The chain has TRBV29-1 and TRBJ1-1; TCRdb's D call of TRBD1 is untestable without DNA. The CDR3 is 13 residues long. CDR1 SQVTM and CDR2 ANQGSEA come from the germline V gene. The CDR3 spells CSVAQGGDTEAFF.

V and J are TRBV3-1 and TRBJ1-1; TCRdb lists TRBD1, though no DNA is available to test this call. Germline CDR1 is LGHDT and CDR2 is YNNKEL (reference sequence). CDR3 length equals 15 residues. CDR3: CASSREGGANTEAFF. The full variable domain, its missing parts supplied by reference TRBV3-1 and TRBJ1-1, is DTAVSQTPKYLVTQMGNDKSIKCEQNLGHDTMYWYKQDSKKFLKIMFSYNNKELIINETVPNRFSPKSPDKAHLNLHINSLELGDSAVYFCASSREGGANTEAFFGQGTRLTVV.

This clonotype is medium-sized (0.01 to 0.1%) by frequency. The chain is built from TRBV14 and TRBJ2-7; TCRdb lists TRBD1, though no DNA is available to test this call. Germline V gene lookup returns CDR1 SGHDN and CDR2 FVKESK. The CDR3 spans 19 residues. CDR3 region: CASSPTHGTGGFSVHEQYF.

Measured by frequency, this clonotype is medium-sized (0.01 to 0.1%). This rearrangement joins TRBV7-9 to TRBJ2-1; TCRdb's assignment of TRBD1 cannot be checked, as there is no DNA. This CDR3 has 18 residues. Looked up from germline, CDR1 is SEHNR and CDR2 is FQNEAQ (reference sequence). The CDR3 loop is CASSLAPDRAGFGNEQFF.